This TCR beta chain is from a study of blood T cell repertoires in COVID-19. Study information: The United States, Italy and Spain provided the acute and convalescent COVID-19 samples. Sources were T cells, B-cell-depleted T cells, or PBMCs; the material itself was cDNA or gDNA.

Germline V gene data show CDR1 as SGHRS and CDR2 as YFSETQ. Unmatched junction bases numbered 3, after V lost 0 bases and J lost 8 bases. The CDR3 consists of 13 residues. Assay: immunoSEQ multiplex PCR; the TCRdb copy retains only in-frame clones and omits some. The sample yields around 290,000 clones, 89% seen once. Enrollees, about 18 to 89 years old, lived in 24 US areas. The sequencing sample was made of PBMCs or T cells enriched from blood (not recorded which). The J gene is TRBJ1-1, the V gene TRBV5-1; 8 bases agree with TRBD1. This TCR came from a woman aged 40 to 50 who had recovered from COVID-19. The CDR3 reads CASSLGRDREAFF. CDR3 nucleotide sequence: TGCGCCAGCAGCTTGGGGAGGGACAGGGAAGCTTTCTTT. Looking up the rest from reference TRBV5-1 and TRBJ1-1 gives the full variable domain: KAGVTQTPRYLIKTRGQQVTLSCSPISGHRSVSWYQQTPGQGLQFLFEYFSETQRNKGNFPGRFSGRQFSNSRSEMNVSTLELGDSALYLCASSLGRDREAFFGQGTRLTVV.